The rows below give T cell receptor beta chains drawn from one sample of a study of regulatory T cells in long-lasting Graves disease. TCRdb passed the multiplex PCR reads through MiXCR, listing each CDR3 protein once. The repertoire has about 500,000 distinct CDR3 sequences, 12% of them found once; the top ten carry roughly 8.2%. These data were likewise used in another study, on T cells in Graves' hyperthyroidism and ophthalmopathy.

This material consisted of peripheral blood mononuclear cells (PBMCs), taken at new diagnosis, from a patient treated with antithyroid drugs. These receptors were obtained from a woman aged 25 to 45 with Graves disease. Both conserved end residues are part of each CDR3. Fields, in order: D gene, V gene, J gene, clone size, CDR3 protein, CDR3 DNA. A D gene is named only where the DNA matches it firmly. Clone size is not always given. Where it is, it says once, few, many or a class for expanded clones.

-,TRBV20-1,TRBJ2-1,many,CSASGTWTKRSNEQFF,TGCAGTGCTAGTGGGACTTGGACCAAACGAAGCAATGAGCAGTTCTTC
TRBD1,TRBV7-9,TRBJ2-3,-,CASSLTGYADTQYF,TGTGCCAGCAGCTTGACAGGGTACGCAGATACGCAGTATTTT
-,TRBV4-1,TRBJ1-2,-,CASSQDPAGGYGYTF,TGCGCCAGCAGCCAAGATCCGGCGGGCGGCTATGGCTACACCTTC
TRBD2,TRBV6-1,TRBJ2-7,many,CASRSSGRTSYEQYF,TGTGCCAGCAGATCTAGCGGGAGGACTTCCTACGAGCAGTACTTC
-,TRBV19,TRBJ1-5,few,CASSIFYYSNQPQHF,TGTGCCAGTAGTATCTTCTACTATAGCAATCAGCCCCAGCATTTT
TRBD2,TRBV13,TRBJ2-3,-,CASSQTSGNRRGTDTQYF,TGTGCCAGCAGCCAGACTAGCGGGAATCGTAGGGGCACAGATACGCAGTATTTT
-,TRBV11-3,TRBJ2-2,many,CASSLDGEGAGELFF,TGTGCCAGCAGCTTAGATGGGGAAGGCGCCGGGGAGCTGTTTTTT
TRBD2,TRBV24-1,TRBJ2-7,-,CATSDPPGLAGELENEQYF,TGTGCCACCAGTGATCCACCGGGACTAGCGGGAGAGCTGGAAAACGAGCAGTACTTC
TRBD2,TRBV7-2,TRBJ2-1,many,CASGTSGQYNEQFF,TGTGCCAGCGGCACTAGCGGGCAATACAATGAGCAGTTCTTC
TRBD1,TRBV6-1,TRBJ1-2,many,CASSEDRGYGYTF,TGTGCCAGCAGTGAAGACAGGGGCTATGGCTACACCTTC
TRBD2,TRBV3-1,TRBJ2-3,many,CASSRPQGRASFADTQYF,TGTGCCAGCAGCCGCCCACAAGGGAGGGCATCCTTCGCTGATACGCAGTATTTT
TRBD2,TRBV19,TRBJ2-7,many,CASSIGFRGTDPSGGMMHEQYF,TGTGCCAGTAGTATCGGGTTTCGGGGGACAGATCCGAGCGGGGGGATGATGCACGAGCAGTACTTC
-,TRBV7-9,TRBJ1-2,-,CASSLSDPHYGYTF,TGTGCCAGCAGCTTATCTGACCCTCATTATGGCTACACCTTC
TRBD1,TRBV28,TRBJ1-2,many,CASRQAGTGNGYTF,TGTGCCAGCAGGCAAGCCGGGACAGGGAATGGCTACACCTTC
TRBD2,TRBV30,TRBJ2-7,many,CAWSGGGSVLYEQYF,TGTGCCTGGAGTGGTGGCGGGAGTGTACTTTACGAGCAGTACTTC
TRBD1,TRBV3-1,TRBJ1-5,few,CVSSSRTGGGSNQPQHF,TGTGTCAGCAGCTCCCGGACAGGGGGCGGGAGCAATCAGCCCCAGCATTTT
TRBD1,TRBV6-2/TRBV6-3,TRBJ2-7,many,CASRDGTAYEQYF,TGTGCCAGCAGAGACGGGACAGCTTACGAGCAGTACTTC
-,TRBV20-1,TRBJ1-5,many,CSAQGQRSNQPQHF,TGCAGTGCCCAGGGACAACGGAGCAATCAGCCCCAGCATTTT
TRBD2,TRBV6-1,TRBJ2-5,many,CASSETSRETQYF,TGTGCCAGCAGTGAGACTAGCCGGGAGACCCAGTACTTC
-,TRBV19,TRBJ1-1,-,CASSIDRTGNTEAFF,TGTGCCAGTAGTATAGATAGGACGGGGAACACTGAAGCTTTCTTT
-,TRBV12-3/TRBV12-4,TRBJ2-2,many,CASSSVRTGELFF,TGTGCCAGCAGCTCCGTCCGAACCGGGGAGCTGTTTTTT
-,TRBV13,TRBJ2-7,-,CASSLMGPAYEQYF,TGTGCCAGCAGCTTAATGGGGCCTGCCTACGAGCAGTACTTC
TRBD1,TRBV27,TRBJ1-1,many,CASSPTGAGTEAFF,TGTGCCAGCAGCCCCACAGGGGCGGGAACTGAAGCTTTCTTT
TRBD2,TRBV30,TRBJ2-5,many,CAWSHSGSETQYF,TGTGCCTGGAGTCACAGCGGGAGTGAGACCCAGTACTTC
-,TRBV3-1,TRBJ1-1,many,CASSQDSRGTEAFF,TGTGCCAGCAGCCAAGATTCGCGGGGCACTGAAGCTTTCTTT
-,TRBV20-1,TRBJ1-5,many,CSARYRTVDSNQPQHF,TGCAGTGCTAGATATAGGACGGTTGATAGCAATCAGCCCCAGCATTTT
-,TRBV6-1,TRBJ1-1,many,CASTALSFGGTKAFF,TGTGCCAGCACTGCTCTCAGCTTCGGAGGCACTAAAGCTTTCTTT
-,TRBV2,TRBJ2-5,many,CAIRNLGVETQYF,TGTGCCATTCGGAACTTAGGAGTCGAGACCCAGTACTTC
-,TRBV6-5,TRBJ1-1,many,CASSYSYGNTEAFF,TGTGCCAGCAGTTACTCCTACGGGAACACTGAAGCTTTCTTT
TRBD1,TRBV20-1,TRBJ1-2,many,CSAGLGQVGSGYTF,TGCAGTGCTGGACTGGGACAGGTGGGGAGTGGCTACACCTTC
-,TRBV6-1,TRBJ1-5,many,CASSETGPNQPQHF,TGTGCCAGCAGTGAGACAGGTCCTAATCAGCCCCAGCATTTT
-,TRBV28,TRBJ2-1,many,CASSPGRVGNEQFF,TGTGCCAGCAGCCCGGGACGGGTGGGCAATGAGCAGTTCTTC
TRBD2,TRBV2,TRBJ2-1,many,CASTPFRTSGYYNEQFF,TGTGCCAGCACCCCGTTTCGGACTAGCGGATACTACAATGAGCAGTTCTTC
-,TRBV6-2/TRBV6-3,TRBJ2-7,-,CASSRKEGYEQYF,TGTGCCAGCAGTCGGAAGGAAGGCTACGAGCAGTACTTC
-,TRBV10-1,TRBJ2-7,many,CASSEGGNLYEQYF,TGCGCCAGCAGTGAGGGGGGAAACCTATACGAGCAGTACTTC
-,TRBV7-2,TRBJ2-7,-,CASSLFQPSPYEQYF,TGTGCCAGCAGCTTATTCCAGCCATCTCCCTACGAGCAGTACTTC
TRBD1,TRBV5-1,TRBJ2-1,many,CASSLLRDRGSLGEQQFF,TGCGCCAGCAGTCTTCTCCGGGACAGGGGCTCTTTAGGCGAGCAGCAGTTCTTC
-,TRBV20-1,TRBJ1-2,-,CSASSSNYGYAF,TGCAGTGCTAGTTCCAGTAACTATGGCTACGCCTTC
-,TRBV13,TRBJ2-1,-,CASSLAFSRRNEQFF,TGTGCCAGCAGCTTGGCCTTTAGCAGGAGAAATGAGCAGTTCTTC
-,TRBV3-1,TRBJ1-1,many,CASSQGLSRGTEAFF,TGTGCCAGCAGCCAGGGTCTTTCCCGGGGCACTGAAGCTTTCTTT